Included here is one T cell receptor beta chain sequence, with context. The antigen is not known. A second PCR of 7 to 11 cycles used a sample-barcoded 5' primer and a J-beta primer mix. With 12 random nucleotides, a template-switch adaptor tagged each individual cDNA molecule. One entry per CDR3 protein results from TCRdb running MiXCR on the 5' RACE reads. The sample shows some 860,000 distinct CDR3 sequences, approximately 53% of them seen only once. PBMCs, at least 6.5 million per sample, were isolated. Samples each had at least 5 micrograms of total RNA extracted. CDR3 length: 15 residues. V was pared by 5 bases and J by 0 bases, with 13 bases between. The entry originates in a study of blood T cells in healthy people across ages. Overall study results and limits: Per-million-T-cell TCR beta diversity fell roughly linearly with age.

The genes are TRBV12-3 or TRBV12-4 and TRBJ1-1, with D possibly matching TRBD1 (6 bases). The receptor was isolated from a middle-aged man in good health. The specimen sequenced was blood. CDR3 residues: CASSLNREVNTEAFF. The CDR3 region has the DNA TGTGCCAGCAGTCTGAACAGGGAGGTGAACACTGAAGCTTTCTTT.